The 20 T cell receptor beta chains below come from one sample, sequenced in a study of beta chain features in type 1 diabetes (dated by TCRdb to the late 2010s). Library creation used the immunoSEQ multiplex PCR assay. The entire amount of isolated RNA was reverse transcribed using the High Capacity cDNA Reverse Transcription Kit, so the sequenced TCRB transcripts were expressed ones. The clones in this table, taken by TCRdb from immuneACCESS, are in-frame only. Not every clone is retained; where verified, under half of the shortfall comes from an unresolved V gene, and the cause of the rest is unknown. The sample data list approximately 140,000 clones, and about 51% of these were observed just once. Roughly 0.4% of the sample comes from the top ten. Sequenced: Tregs from blood. Read against the paper, the sample's cell subset or site label means: regulatory CD4+ T cells. The receptors were gathered from a man aged 18 to 30 in good health.

In this sample, this clone turned up a few times. V usage is TRBV2 and J usage is TRBJ2-1; D is possibly TRBD1 (6 bases). This CDR3 has 12 amino acids. V was shortened by 6 bases and J by 4 bases, with 7 bases between the two germline ends. Germline CDR1 reads SNHLY; CDR2 reads FYNNEI. Written as DNA, the CDR3 is TGTGCCAGCAGACAGGGTTACAATGAGCAGTTCTTC. It yields the protein CASRQGYNEQFF.

This clone turned up a few times. This chain connects TRBV7-9 to TRBJ2-1; TRBD1 agrees at 9 bases. Germline assignment: CDR1 SEHNR and CDR2 FQNEAQ (reference sequence). The CDR3 length is 12 residues. The junction had 5 bases not matched to a gene; V was cut back by 5 bases and J by 12 bases. CDR3 coding DNA: TGTGCCAGCAGCCGGACAGGGGATCGGCAGTTCTTC. This gives the protein CASSRTGDRQFF.

This clone was found a few times. J is TRBJ1-1 and V is TRBV7-2; 10 bases match TRBD1. The V gene's germline CDR1 is SGHTA and CDR2 FQGNSA. J lost 6 bases, V lost 2 bases, and 9 bases had no gene match. The CDR3 runs to 16 residues. The CDR3 is CASSLIRVGQGAEAFF. For the CDR3, the DNA is TGTGCCAGCAGCTTAATTAGGGTCGGACAGGGGGCTGAAGCTTTCTTT.

V is TRBV7-9 and J is TRBJ2-1, with TRBD2 matching 10 bases. The germline CDR1 and CDR2 sequences are SEHNR and FQNEAQ (reference sequence). CDR3 length equals 18 residues. Germline trimming cut 5 bases from V and 0 bases from J; bases unmatched to any gene: 10. CDR3 amino acids: CASSPHGSGRTSYNEQFF. The DNA of the CDR3 is TGTGCCAGCAGCCCTCATGGTAGCGGGAGGACCTCCTACAATGAGCAGTTCTTC.

This clone was observed once. The chain joins TRBV2 to TRBJ1-2; 7 bases align to TRBD1. This CDR3 contains 14 residues. J lost 8 bases, V lost 4 bases, and 10 bases had no gene match. Germline values: CDR1 SNHLY, CDR2 FYNNEI. CDR3 nucleotides: TGTGCCAGCAGTGGAAGACAGGGAACTAAGGGCTACACCTTC. Translating it yields CASSGRQGTKGYTF.

This clone came up a few times. The chain employs TRBV5-1 and TRBJ1-5; 7 bases agree with TRBD1. In germline, CDR1 is SGHRS, CDR2 YFSETQ. CDR3 length: 14 amino acids. J lost 6 bases, V lost 4 bases, and 7 bases had no gene match. CDR3 coding DNA: TGCGCCAGCAGCCAGAGGGGGCCGGGTCAGCCCCAGCATTTT. Its protein product is CASSQRGPGQPQHF.

The chain links TRBV7-2 to TRBJ2-2; D is possibly TRBD1 (6 bases). The CDR3 extends over 15 amino acids. The V gene lost 1 base and the J gene lost 5 bases, with 11 bases spanning the gap. From germline, CDR1 is SGHTA and CDR2 FQGNSA. CDR3 coding DNA: TGTGCCAGCAGCTTAGTTGGCACAGGGACCGGGGAGCTGTTTTTT. Its translation: CASSLVGTGTGELFF.

This rearrangement joins TRBV4-1 to TRBJ1-2, with 7 bases matching TRBD1. The J segment lost 4 bases and the V segment lost 0 bases, leaving 11 bases of the junction unmatched. Germline V gives CDR1 MGHRA, CDR2 YSYEKL. CDR3 length: 17 amino acids. CDR3 region: CASSQDFRAGGIYGYTF. CDR3 coding DNA: TGCGCCAGCAGCCAAGATTTCAGGGCAGGGGGTATCTATGGCTACACCTTC.

This chain joins TRBV10-3 and TRBJ2-3; 7 nucleotides match TRBD2. This CDR3 is 13 amino acids long. CDR1 ENHRY and CDR2 SYGVKD come from the germline V gene. V gave up 9 bases and J gave up 3 bases; unmatched junction bases: 6. The CDR3 loop reads CAIQRGETDTQYF. The CDR3 DNA follows: TGTGCCATTCAGCGGGGCGAGACAGATACGCAGTATTTT.

The CDR3 reads CASSIGAAGTYEQYF. The CDR3 DNA sequence: TGTGCCAGTAGTATAGGCGCAGCGGGGACCTACGAGCAGTACTTC. V is TRBV19 and J is TRBJ2-7; 7 bases are shared with TRBD2. Germline CDR1 is LNHDA and CDR2 is SQIVND (reference sequence). Trimming at V came to 1 base and at J to 2 bases, leaving 5 bases not matched to a gene. CDR3 size: 15 residues.

V gene TRBV25-1 combines with J gene TRBJ1-2; D is ambiguous. CDR1 and CDR2 (germline): MGHDK, SYGVNS. Deletions cut 2 bases from V and 7 bases from J, with 14 bases between. The CDR3 is made up of 14 amino acids. CDR3 DNA: TGTGCCAGCAGTGAAAACTCTTATAGAGGTGGCTACACCTTC. Its protein product is CASSENSYRGGYTF.

This clone was found a few times. The rearrangement uses TRBV5-1 and TRBJ1-3; 10 nucleotides align to TRBD1. The CDR3 runs 18 residues. The germline V gene has CDR1 SGHRS and CDR2 YFSETQ. V shed 3 bases, J shed 0 bases, and the junction held 9 bases outside the gene matches. The CDR3 protein is CASSSSGTGAFSGNTIYF. CDR3 DNA sequence: TGCGCCAGCAGCTCCTCTGGGACAGGGGCCTTCTCTGGAAACACCATATATTTT.

This chain links TRBV19 with TRBJ1-2; possibly TRBD1 for D (6 bases). The V gene's germline CDR1 is LNHDA and CDR2 SQIVND (reference sequence). CDR3 length: 12 amino acids. V was pared by 10 bases and J by 2 bases, with 11 bases between. The CDR3 reads CATRQGNYGYTF. In nucleotides, the CDR3 is TGTGCCACTAGGCAGGGGAACTATGGCTACACCTTC.

This clone was counted a single time. This rearrangement joins TRBV28 to TRBJ1-5; TRBD1 agrees at 7 bases. Looked up from germline, CDR1 is MDHEN and CDR2 is SYDVKM. The ends lost 4 bases at V and 6 bases at J; junction bases unmatched: 9. The CDR3 has 15 residues. CDR3 in DNA: TGTGCCAGCAGTTCATTGACAGGGATCAGTCAGCCCCAGCATTTT. Translation: CASSSLTGISQPQHF.

The rearrangement joins TRBV18 to TRBJ1-3, with D maybe TRBD1 (5 bases). Germline V gene data show CDR1 as KGHSH and CDR2 as LQKENI. The germline V and J ends were trimmed by 3 bases and 0 bases, with 9 bases remaining between them. The CDR3 spans 15 residues. The CDR3 region has the DNA TGTGCCAGCTCACCGGGACTGAGCTCTGGAAACACCATATATTTT. This encodes CASSPGLSSGNTIYF. Filled out from reference TRBV18 and TRBJ1-3, the complete variable domain reads NAGVMQNPRHLVRRRGQEARLRCSPMKGHSHVYWYRQLPEEGLKFMVYLQKENIIDESGMPKERFSAEFPKEGPSILRIQQVVRGDSAAYFCASSPGLSSGNTIYFGEGSWLTVV.

The V gene is TRBV28, the J gene TRBJ1-1; TRBD1 might be the D (5 bases). Trimming cost V 7 bases and J 1 base, with 16 bases left between them. CDR1 is MDHEN and CDR2 is SYDVKM in the germline V gene. This CDR3 contains 15 residues. The CDR3 loop is CASIPSLGPNTEAFF. The CDR3 nucleotides are TGTGCCAGCATCCCCAGTCTGGGGCCGAACACTGAAGCTTTCTTT.

This clone appeared a few times. The chain couples TRBV7-9 to TRBJ1-4; D perhaps matches TRBD1 (5 bases). Germline V CDR1 and CDR2: SEHNR, FQNEAQ (reference sequence). This CDR3 comprises 14 residues. V was cut by 3 bases and J by 8 bases, with 13 bases left in between. CDR3 nucleotides: TGTGCCAGCAGCTTCTGGGACTTTCGGGAAAAACTGTTTTTT. Residues: CASSFWDFREKLFF. The full variable domain, completed using reference TRBV7-9 and TRBJ1-4, is DTGVSQNPRHKITKRGQNVTFRCDPISEHNRLYWYRQTLGQGPEFLTYFQNEAQLEKSRLLSDRFSAERPKGSFSTLEIQRTEQGDSAMYLCASSFWDFREKLFFGSGTQLSVL.

The rearrangement uses TRBV5-6 and TRBJ1-2, with 8 bases aligning to TRBD1. V lost 3 bases to trimming and J lost 4 bases; unmatched junction nucleotides: 11. This CDR3 spans 16 amino acids. Looked up from germline, CDR1 is SGHDT and CDR2 is YYEEEE. CDR3 amino acids: CASSWVDRVLVYGYTF. The CDR3 DNA sequence: TGTGCCAGCAGCTGGGTGGACAGGGTTTTGGTCTATGGCTACACCTTC. Looking up the rest from reference TRBV5-6 and TRBJ1-2 gives the full variable domain: DAGVTQSPTHLIKTRGQQVTLRCSPKSGHDTVSWYQQALGQGPQFIFQYYEEEERQRGNFPDRFSGHQFPNYSSELNVNALLLGDSALYLCASSWVDRVLVYGYTFGSGTRLTVV.

The sample holds one count of this clone. The gene calls are TRBV9 and TRBJ1-1; 8 nucleotides agree with TRBD1. Trimming removed 2 bases from V and 1 base from J; junction bases left unmatched: 4. This CDR3 has 15 residues. Germline V gene sequence: CDR1 SGDLS, CDR2 YYNGEE. CDR3 loop: CASSVGDRRNTEAFF. The DNA for the CDR3 is TGTGCCAGCAGCGTGGGGGACAGGAGGAACACTGAAGCTTTCTTT.

In its sample, this clone was seen many times. CDR3 sequence: CASGVATGANVLTF. Here the CDR3 DNA reads TGTGCCTCGGGTGTAGCGACTGGGGCCAACGTCCTGACTTTC. V is TRBV10-3 and J is TRBJ2-6; tentatively, D is TRBD2 (5 bases). Trimming stripped 11 bases from V and 2 bases from J, with 13 bases between. Per germline, CDR1 ENHRY and CDR2 SYGVKD. The CDR3 loop spans 14 amino acids.